Shown below are 32 T cell receptor beta chains from a single sample sequenced in a study of blood T cell repertoires in COVID-19. Repertoires were generated with immunoSEQ multiplex PCR, while TCRdb's copy carries only in-frame clones and drops some. The sample records about 200,000 clones, about 86% being singletons. The specimen sequenced was peripheral blood. The receptor source for this set is a man aged 18-30 years with active or convalescent COVID-19.

The rearrangement links TRBV4-1 to TRBJ1-5; D is ambiguous. The germline gives CDR1 MGHRA, CDR2 YSYEKL. The CDR3 contains 15 residues. The V end lost 1 base, the J end lost 1 base, and 8 bases lay between the germline ends. CDR3 loop: CASSQVPGSNQPQHF. DNA for the CDR3: TGCGCCAGCAGCCAAGTCCCGGGGAGCAATCAGCCCCAGCATTTT.

The V call is TRBV2, the J call TRBJ2-5, with TRBD1 identical over 10 bases. With V trimmed by 6 bases and J by 4 bases, 2 bases remained unmatched. The CDR3 loop spans 13 amino acids. Germline-derived CDR1 and CDR2 are SNHLY and FYNNEI. As DNA, the CDR3 is TGTGCCAGCAGGGGGGACAGGGGAGAGACCCAGTACTTC. Its protein product is CASRGDRGETQYF. Looking up the rest from reference TRBV2 and TRBJ2-5 gives the full variable domain: EPEVTQTPSHQVTQMGQEVILRCVPISNHLYFYWYRQILGQKVEFLVSFYNNEISEKSEIFDDQFSVERPDGSNFTLKIRSTKLEDSAMYFCASRGDRGETQYFGPGTRLLVL.

The chain has TRBV19 and TRBJ2-3, with 7 positions matching TRBD2. Germline V gene lookup returns CDR1 LNHDA and CDR2 SQIVND (reference sequence). The ends lost 3 bases at V and 7 bases at J; junction bases unmatched: 7. CDR3 size: 14 residues. CDR3 in amino acids: CASSMPGGRHTQYF. The DNA of the CDR3 is TGTGCCAGTAGTATGCCGGGAGGTCGGCATACGCAGTATTTT.

This chain connects TRBV29-1 to TRBJ1-5, with TRBD1 identical over 7 bases. J lost 4 bases, V lost 5 bases, and 8 bases had no gene match. Per the germline V gene, CDR1 is SQVTM and CDR2 is ANQGSEA. The CDR3 has 14 amino acids. Here the CDR3 DNA reads TGCAGCGTTTCAGGAGGGGGCGGGAATCAGCCCCAGCATTTT. Translation: CSVSGGGGNQPQHF.

J is TRBJ2-1 and V is TRBV7-2, with 7 bases identical to TRBD2. In germline, CDR1 is SGHTA, CDR2 FQGNSA. The V gene end was trimmed by 5 bases and the J gene end by 2 bases; junction bases not matched to a gene: 12. The CDR3 contains 17 residues. The CDR3 sequence is CASSPRASGPPYNEQFF. For the CDR3, the DNA is TGTGCCAGCAGCCCGAGGGCTAGCGGCCCCCCCTACAATGAGCAGTTCTTC.

The chain uses TRBV7-7 and TRBJ2-1, with D possibly TRBD1 on 6 matching bases. Trimming shortened V by 5 bases and J by 9 bases, and 14 bases separated the two germline ends. This CDR3 has 13 residues. Germline CDR1 and CDR2: SSHAT and FNYEAQ (reference sequence). CDR3 DNA sequence: TGTGCCAGCAGCCACGACAGGCAGGGTGAGCAGTTCTTC. Translated, it gives CASSHDRQGEQFF. Variable domain in full (rest from reference TRBV7-7 and TRBJ2-1): GAGVSQSPRYKVTKRGQDVTLRCDPISSHATLYWYQQALGQGPEFLTYFNYEAQPDKSGLPSDRFSAERPEGSISTLTIQRTEQRDSAMYRCASSHDRQGEQFFGPGTRLTVL.

CDR3 sequence (DNA): TGTGCCAGCAGCCTGGGACTAGCGGTGAGCTCCTACAATGAGCAGTTCTTC. Translation: CASSLGLAVSSYNEQFF. The chain has TRBV7-8 and TRBJ2-1; 11 positions agree with TRBD2. The germline CDR1 and CDR2 sequences are SGHVS and FQNEAQ. This CDR3 is built from 17 residues. With V trimmed by 5 bases and J by 0 bases, 6 bases remained unmatched.

The rearrangement uses TRBV9 and TRBJ2-2; 9 positions agree with TRBD2. This CDR3 comprises 16 residues. V lost 4 bases, J lost 7 bases, and 11 bases stayed unmatched. Looked up from germline, CDR1 is SGDLS and CDR2 is YYNGEE. CDR3 protein: CASSPHSGSDLGELFF. The CDR3 region has the DNA TGTGCCAGCAGCCCGCATAGCGGGAGTGATCTCGGGGAGCTGTTTTTT.

This chain links TRBV4-2 with TRBJ2-7; 7 nucleotides align to TRBD1. The CDR3 extends over 15 amino acids. In germline, CDR1 is LGHNA, CDR2 YNFKEQ. The V gene end was trimmed by 3 bases and the J gene end by 2 bases; junction bases not matched to a gene: 7. The CDR3: CASSHPTGQTYEQYF. The CDR3 nucleotides are TGTGCCAGCAGCCACCCGACAGGGCAAACCTACGAGCAGTACTTC.

Written as DNA, the CDR3 is TGTGCCAGCACCCTTGGGGGGGACTATGGCTACACCTTC. Protein sequence: CASTLGGDYGYTF. The rearrangement links TRBV28 to TRBJ1-2, with D possibly matching TRBD1 (5 bases). V was cut by 7 bases and J by 3 bases, with 12 bases left in between. The germline CDR1 and CDR2 sequences are MDHEN and SYDVKM. This CDR3 region has 13 residues.

This clone occurred once. V usage is TRBV7-9 and J usage is TRBJ2-5; the match to TRBD2 covers 11 bases. The germline V gene has CDR1 SEHNR and CDR2 FQNEAQ (reference sequence). This CDR3 is built from 15 residues. J was trimmed by 6 bases and V by 5 bases; bases with no gene match: 8. CDR3 protein: CASSRLAGGGKTQYF. The DNA of the CDR3 is TGTGCCAGCAGCCGCCTAGCGGGAGGAGGAAAGACCCAGTACTTC.

The V call is TRBV15, the J call TRBJ2-2; D might be TRBD1 (5 bases). This CDR3 contains 16 residues. Germline V CDR1 and CDR2: LNHNV, YYDKDF (reference sequence). V dropped 1 base and J dropped 1 base, with 10 bases sitting between them. The CDR3 spells CATSRGGRENTGELFF. The DNA for the CDR3 is TGTGCCACCAGCAGAGGGGGCAGGGAGAACACCGGGGAGCTGTTTTTT.

This chain connects TRBV9 to TRBJ1-1; 9 bases align to TRBD1. Trimming took 0 bases from V and 4 from J; bases not matched to a gene: 10. This CDR3 is built from 17 residues. Germline V gene lookup returns CDR1 SGDLS and CDR2 YYNGEE. CDR3: CASSVEPGTGITTEAFF. CDR3 coding DNA: TGTGCCAGCAGCGTAGAGCCCGGGACAGGGATAACCACTGAAGCTTTCTTT.

This chain uses TRBV30 with TRBJ1-5; 10 bases line up with TRBD1. The CDR3 totals 14 residues. The ends lost 5 bases at V and 0 bases at J; junction bases unmatched: 1. Germline V gene lookup returns CDR1 GTSNPN and CDR2 SVGIG (reference sequence). The CDR3 is CAWGTGDSNQPQHF. The CDR3 DNA is TGTGCCTGGGGGACAGGGGATAGCAATCAGCCCCAGCATTTT.

The CDR3: CASSKEGNSYEQYF. The CDR3 nucleotides are TGTGCCAGTAGTAAGGAGGGGAACTCCTACGAGCAGTACTTC. V usage is TRBV19 and J usage is TRBJ2-7, with a weak D call TRBD2 (6 bases). The germline V gene encodes CDR1 LNHDA and CDR2 SQIVND (reference sequence). V was pared by 4 bases and J by 0 bases, with 10 bases between. The CDR3 consists of 14 residues.

The chain is built from TRBV19 and TRBJ2-1, with TRBD1 as a possible D gene (5 bases). V lost 5 bases and J 9 bases, leaving 23 bases between the germline ends. Germline lookup yields CDR1 LNHDA and CDR2 SQIVND (reference sequence). The CDR3 is made up of 16 amino acids. The CDR3 protein is CASSQPPPGRAVEQFF. The CDR3 DNA follows: TGTGCCAGTAGTCAACCCCCCCCGGGCAGGGCAGTTGAGCAGTTCTTC.

The chain couples TRBV5-6 to TRBJ2-6; 10 nucleotides line up with TRBD1. The CDR3 is made up of 19 amino acids. The germline gives CDR1 SGHDT, CDR2 YYEEEE. Unmatched junction bases numbered 10, after V lost 0 bases and J lost 4 bases. DNA of the CDR3: TGTGCCAGCAGCTTGGGACAGGGGGCCCGAACTCGAGGGGCCAACGTCCTGACTTTC. Amino acids: CASSLGQGARTRGANVLTF.

The chain is built from TRBV27 and TRBJ2-2; 10 bases fit TRBD2. The germline V gene has CDR1 MNHEY and CDR2 SMNVEV (reference sequence). With V trimmed by 2 bases and J by 0 bases, 15 bases remained unmatched. The CDR3 is 21 amino acids. Here the CDR3 DNA reads TGTGCCAGCAGTTTAAGTTCCCTTGGGCTAGCGGGGGAAGCGAACACCGGGGAGCTGTTTTTT. It translates to CASSLSSLGLAGEANTGELFF.

This rearrangement joins TRBV7-8 to TRBJ1-1, with D possibly TRBD1 on 5 matching bases. The CDR3 contains 17 residues. Trimming took off 2 bases at V and 0 bases at J, with 16 bases between the two ends. Germline loops: CDR1 SGHVS, CDR2 FQNEAQ. The CDR3 reads CASSLLGALVMNTEAFF. The CDR3 region has the DNA TGTGCCAGCAGCTTACTAGGGGCCCTAGTCATGAACACTGAAGCTTTCTTT.

The J gene is TRBJ2-1, the V gene TRBV5-8; 7 bases match TRBD2. The germline V gene encodes CDR1 SGHTS and CDR2 YDEGEE. J lost 2 bases, V lost 5 bases, and 7 bases had no gene match. The CDR3 totals 15 residues. Here the CDR3 DNA reads TGTGCCAGCAGACCAAGCGGGATTCCCTACAATGAGCAGTTCTTC. This encodes CASRPSGIPYNEQFF.

J is TRBJ2-3 and V is TRBV7-3, with D possibly TRBD1 on 6 matching bases. The CDR3 sequence is 15 residues long. The germline V gene encodes CDR1 SGHTA and CDR2 FQGTGA. V gave up 8 bases and J gave up 2 bases, with 17 bases separating them. CDR3 in amino acids: CASSVEDSLTDTQYF. The DNA for the CDR3 is TGTGCCAGCTCCGTCGAGGACAGCCTCACAGATACGCAGTATTTT. Full variable domain (remainder filled in from reference TRBV7-3 and TRBJ2-3): GAGVSQTPSNKVTEKGKYVELRCDPISGHTALYWYRQSLGQGPEFLIYFQGTGAADDSGLPNDRFFAVRPEGSVSTLKIQRTERGDSAVYLCASSVEDSLTDTQYFGPGTRLTVL.

The V and J genes are TRBV25-1 and TRBJ2-7, with 9 bases matching TRBD2. The length of the CDR3 is 14 residues. CDR1 MGHDK and CDR2 SYGVNS come from the germline V gene. The J segment lost 6 bases and the V segment lost 3 bases, leaving 6 bases of the junction unmatched. CDR3 bases: TGTGCCAGCAGTGAGCCCGGGACTAGCAGCGAGCAGTACTTC. Its translation is CASSEPGTSSEQYF.

Worth noting for this clone: The sample carries other DNA sequences with the same CDR3. The J gene is TRBJ2-5, the V gene TRBV5-1, with TRBD1 as a possible D gene (5 bases). V lost 5 bases and J 2 bases, leaving 10 bases between the germline ends. Per germline, CDR1 SGHRS and CDR2 YFSETQ. The CDR3 is made up of 13 amino acids. The CDR3 protein is CASSLQDQETQYF. CDR3 coding DNA: TGCGCCAGCAGTCTACAGGATCAAGAGACCCAGTACTTC.

The gene calls are TRBV30 and TRBJ1-5, with 7 bases aligning to TRBD1. Losses at the gene ends were 5 bases for V and 7 bases for J; bases not matched to a gene: 5. This CDR3 region has 12 residues. CDR1 is GTSNPN, CDR2 SVGIG, per germline (reference sequence). CDR3 DNA sequence: TGTGCCTGGGCAACAGGGGTCCAGCCCCAGCATTTT. Translation: CAWATGVQPQHF.

This chain joins TRBV27 and TRBJ1-2, with D perhaps matching TRBD1 (6 bases). CDR3 size: 18 residues. Germline assignment: CDR1 MNHEY and CDR2 SMNVEV (reference sequence). V lost 6 bases and J 3 bases, leaving 26 bases between the germline ends. Written as DNA, the CDR3 is TGTGCCAGCAGACATACCCCCTCCACAGGGAAGAACTACTATGGCTACACCTTC. Its protein product is CASRHTPSTGKNYYGYTF.

The chain couples TRBV30 to TRBJ1-3; 9 bases line up with TRBD1. V shed 2 bases, J shed 7 bases, and the junction held 21 bases outside the gene matches. CDR1 and CDR2 (germline): GTSNPN, SVGIG (reference sequence). The CDR3 contains 19 residues. CDR3 sequence reads: CAWSRPRDRAYRRGNTIYF. CDR3 nucleotides: TGTGCCTGGAGTCGACCCCGGGACAGGGCCTACCGCCGGGGGAACACCATATATTTT.

V and J are TRBV6-5 and TRBJ1-4, with TRBD1 matching over 10 bases. Germline CDR1 MNHEY, CDR2 SVGAGI. Trimming cost V 5 bases and J 4 bases; bases outside gene matches: 4. This CDR3 is built from 15 residues. The CDR3 spells CASSPGQGDNEKLFF. CDR3 bases: TGTGCCAGCAGTCCTGGACAGGGGGATAATGAAAAACTGTTTTTT.

The V gene is TRBV4-1, the J gene TRBJ2-1; unclear D gene. There are 15 residues in the CDR3. CDR1 and CDR2 from the germline V gene are MGHRA and YSYEKL. V dropped 1 base and J dropped 1 base, with 8 bases sitting between them. DNA of the CDR3: TGCGCCAGCAGCCAAGGGTTCGAGTCCTACAATGAGCAGTTCTTC. It specifies CASSQGFESYNEQFF.

This clone was observed a single time. V usage is TRBV29-1 and J usage is TRBJ1-1, with a weak D call TRBD1 (6 bases). The CDR3 runs 13 residues. CDR1 and CDR2 from the germline V gene are SQVTM and ANQGSEA. V lost 6 bases to trimming and J lost 1 base, with 12 bases between them. The CDR3: CSVAWGQNTEAFF. Written as DNA, the CDR3 is TGCAGCGTGGCCTGGGGGCAGAACACTGAAGCTTTCTTT.

This clone showed up just once. The CDR3 DNA sequence: TGTGCCAGCTCCAGGGGGCAAGGCTACACCTTC. Its translation: CASSRGQGYTF. The rearrangement links TRBV6-5 to TRBJ1-2, with 8 bases aligning to TRBD1. Germline trimming cut 8 bases from V and 8 bases from J; bases unmatched to any gene: 4. Germline lookup yields CDR1 MNHEY and CDR2 SVGAGI. The CDR3 runs 11 residues.

V usage is TRBV7-3 and J usage is TRBJ2-1, with TRBD2 as a possible D gene (5 bases). V was trimmed by 2 bases and J by 2 bases, leaving 10 bases between them. CDR3 size: 15 residues. The germline CDR1 and CDR2 sequences are SGHTA and FQGTGA. This CDR3 is CASSLGTSTYNEQFF. The CDR3 DNA follows: TGTGCCAGCAGCTTAGGCACTAGTACCTACAATGAGCAGTTCTTC.

The chain is built from TRBV7-8 and TRBJ2-1, with D tentatively TRBD2 (6 bases). The CDR3 totals 17 residues. V lost 5 bases to trimming and J lost 7 bases, with 24 bases between them. Germline loops: CDR1 SGHVS, CDR2 FQNEAQ. The CDR3 region is CASSGHPPGGMGNEQFF. CDR3 nucleotides: TGTGCCAGCAGCGGTCACCCCCCTGGGGGGATGGGTAATGAGCAGTTCTTC.